Listed here are 5 T cell receptor beta chains from one sample, sequenced in a study of post-analysis software for immune sequencing data (dated by TCRdb to the mid-2010s). Overall study results and their limits: Several TRBV segments, including TRBV5-6, TRBV5-1 and TRBV20-1, were significantly more frequent in patients than controls.

Library preparation used PCR. The sequencing machine was an Illumina HiSeq 2500. Unique molecular identifiers were incorporated into TCR beta cDNA libraries to reduce PCR and sequencing biases. TCRdb redid the processing of the public reads, applying fastp at Q25 and MiXCR, and retained in-frame beta chains. Rows with a matching CDR3 protein are joined into one entry that keeps the most common DNA and genes. The sample yields hundreds of thousands of distinct CDR3 sequences; less than 40% were counted once. The ten largest clones add up to less than 6% of the sample. These receptors lack a known antigen. Specimen: blood. Every receptor here comes from a girl aged 5-17 years with multiple sclerosis.

This clonotype came up a few times. V usage is TRBV20-1 and J usage is TRBJ2-1; 10 nucleotides align to TRBD2. This CDR3 spans 19 amino acids. Per germline, CDR1 DFQATT and CDR2 SNEGSKA (reference sequence). With V trimmed by 2 bases and J by 0 bases, 13 bases remained unmatched. The CDR3 here is CSARRRASGRLSSYNEQFF. The DNA for the CDR3 is TGCAGTGCTAGAAGAAGGGCTAGCGGGAGACTTAGCTCCTACAATGAGCAGTTCTTC.

This clonotype was seen only a few times. The rearrangement uses TRBV6-6 and TRBJ2-7; the match to TRBD2 covers 15 bases. J gave up 5 bases and V 3 bases, and 8 bases lay outside the gene matches. The germline V gene has CDR1 MNHNY and CDR2 SVGAGI (reference sequence). This CDR3 comprises 17 residues. CDR3 amino acids: CASSYTGTSGRFNEQYF. In DNA, the CDR3 is TGTGCCAGCAGTTATACCGGGACTAGCGGGAGGTTCAACGAGCAGTACTTC.

The DNA for the CDR3 is TGTGCCAGCAGCCCGCGACCCGGCGACACTGAAGCTTTCTTT. Translating it yields CASSPRPGDTEAFF. J is TRBJ1-1 and V is TRBV7-2, with no clear D. Trimming stripped 5 bases from V and 3 bases from J, with 13 bases between. Germline V gives CDR1 SGHTA, CDR2 FQGNSA. CDR3 length equals 14 residues.

The V call is TRBV6-5, the J call TRBJ1-2, with 7 bases that match TRBD1. The CDR3 is made up of 14 amino acids. J gave up 1 base and V 5 bases, and 4 bases lay outside the gene matches. Germline V lookup: CDR1 MNHEY, CDR2 SVGAGI. CDR3 loop: CASSQGQLNYGYTF. The DNA for the CDR3 is TGTGCCAGCAGTCAGGGACAGCTTAACTATGGCTACACCTTC.

This clonotype was seen only a few times. Just one base apart from a much larger clone, this may be a read error. The chain recombines TRBV10-3 with TRBJ2-5; 9 bases map to TRBD1. CDR1 and CDR2 (germline): ENHRY, SYGVKD. J lost 11 bases, V lost 1 base, and 14 bases had no gene match. The CDR3 is 16 residues long. CDR3 DNA sequence: TGTGCCATCAGTGAGTTTGGACAGGGGATCTCATATGAGCAGTACTTC. Protein sequence: CAISEFGQGISYEQYF.